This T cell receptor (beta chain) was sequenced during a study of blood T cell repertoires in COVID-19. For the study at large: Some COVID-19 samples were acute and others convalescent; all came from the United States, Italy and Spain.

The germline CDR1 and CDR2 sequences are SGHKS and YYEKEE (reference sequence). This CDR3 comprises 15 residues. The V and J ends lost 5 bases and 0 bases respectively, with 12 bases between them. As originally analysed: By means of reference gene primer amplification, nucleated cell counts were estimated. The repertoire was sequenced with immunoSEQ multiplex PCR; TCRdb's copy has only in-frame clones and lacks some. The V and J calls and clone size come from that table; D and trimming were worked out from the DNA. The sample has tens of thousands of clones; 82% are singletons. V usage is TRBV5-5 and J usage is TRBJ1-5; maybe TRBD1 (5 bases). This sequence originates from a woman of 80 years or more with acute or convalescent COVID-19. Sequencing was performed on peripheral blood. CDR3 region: CASRSGHPSNQPQHF. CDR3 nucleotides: TGTGCCAGCAGATCCGGACACCCTAGCAATCAGCCCCAGCATTTT.